The 8 T cell receptor beta chains listed next were all sequenced from one sample in a study of blood T cell repertoires in COVID-19 (dated by TCRdb to 2018 to 2021). Libraries were prepared through the immunoSEQ multiplex PCR assay. What TCRdb holds here is the immuneACCESS table cut down to in-frame rearrangements. Part of the clones is not present; checked against another copy, under half of the missing clones reflect an unresolved V gene, and the others are unexplained. The sample table contains roughly 100,000 clones; only one count was recorded for less than 95% of them. The top ten clones comprise 5.5% to 8% of the sample. Source material: peripheral blood. Receptors were obtained from a man aged 18-30 years with COVID-19, enrolled during active disease.

V gene TRBV7-3 combines with J gene TRBJ2-2; TRBD2 agrees at 14 bases. After removal of 5 bases from V and 4 bases from J, the junction contained 6 bases not matched to a gene. CDR3 size: 17 residues. Germline V gives CDR1 SGHTA, CDR2 FQGTGA. For the CDR3, the DNA is TGTGCCAGCAGCCCCGGGACTAGCGGGAGTGGCACCGGGGAGCTGTTTTTT. Its protein is CASSPGTSGSGTGELFF.

A single count supports this clone. The genes are TRBV6-6 and TRBJ2-7; D possibly corresponds to TRBD1 (5 bases). CDR3 length: 13 amino acids. V was pared by 5 bases and J by 0 bases, with 8 bases between. Looked up from germline, CDR1 is MNHNY and CDR2 is SVGAGI (reference sequence). The CDR3 protein is CASSLTGSYEQYF. CDR3 DNA sequence: TGTGCCAGCAGTCTTACAGGCTCCTACGAGCAGTACTTC.

This rearrangement joins TRBV15 to TRBJ2-5, with 13 nucleotides matching TRBD2. The CDR3 contains 14 residues. The junction had 2 bases not matched to a gene; V was cut back by 8 bases and J by 2 bases. The germline V gene encodes CDR1 LNHNV and CDR2 YYDKDF (reference sequence). The CDR3 sequence is CATGTSGIQETQYF. In DNA, the CDR3 is TGTGCCACCGGGACTAGCGGGATTCAAGAGACCCAGTACTTC.

The V and J genes are TRBV9 and TRBJ1-6, with 7 bases matching TRBD1. V lost 3 bases to trimming and J lost 8 bases; unmatched junction nucleotides: 8. Germline V lookup: CDR1 SGDLS, CDR2 YYNGEE. The CDR3 extends over 15 amino acids. CDR3 in amino acids: CASSAHRGRDSPLHF. The CDR3 nucleotides read TGTGCCAGCAGCGCCCACAGGGGACGGGATTCACCCCTCCACTTT.

V usage is TRBV15 and J usage is TRBJ1-5; no firm D call. This CDR3 is built from 17 residues. Trimming took off 6 bases at V and 2 bases at J, with 20 bases between the two ends. Germline CDR1 is LNHNV and CDR2 is YYDKDF (reference sequence). This CDR3 is CATRARGTGGGNQPQHF. The CDR3 DNA reads TGTGCCACCAGGGCTCGGGGAACGGGAGGCGGCAATCAGCCCCAGCATTTT.

This chain joins TRBV14 and TRBJ2-7, with TRBD1 matching over 10 bases. Germline trimming cut 4 bases from V and 5 bases from J; bases unmatched to any gene: 8. The CDR3 extends over 15 amino acids. Germline lookup yields CDR1 SGHDN and CDR2 FVKESK. For the CDR3, the DNA is TGTGCCAGCAGCCCGAACCGGGACAGGGGTGACGAGCAGTACTTC. This translates into CASSPNRDRGDEQYF.

V and J are TRBV6-2 or TRBV6-3 and TRBJ2-7; 9 bases match TRBD2. Germline V CDR1 and CDR2: MNHEY, SVGEGT. The CDR3 contains 15 residues. V lost 2 bases, J lost 6 bases, and 8 bases stayed unmatched. In nucleotides, the CDR3 is TGTGCCAGCAGTTACGGCGGGAGGGCCCTACGCGAGCAGTACTTC. It yields the protein CASSYGGRALREQYF.

The gene calls are TRBV7-2 and TRBJ2-7; a weak D match, TRBD1 (5 bases). V gave up 4 bases and J gave up 6 bases, with 13 bases separating them. This CDR3 is built from 13 residues. The germline V gene encodes CDR1 SGHTA and CDR2 FQGNSA. The CDR3 protein is CASSSAREREQYF. CDR3 DNA: TGTGCCAGCAGCTCAGCCAGGGAACGCGAGCAGTACTTC.